The text below deals with one TCR beta chain. No antigen is known for it. These data are taken from a study of shared clonotypes between healthy human individuals. Findings and caveats of the study: Sample collection involved blood only; tissue repertoires are likely different.

TCRdb's table, derived via immunoSEQ multiplex PCR, lists solely in-frame clones and lacks some. The data show roughly 1,500,000 clones, with approximately 98.5% seen just once and approximately 0.4% held by the top ten. Germline CDR1 LGHNA, CDR2 YSLEER. This CDR3 contains 15 residues. Trimming removed 4 bases from V and 2 bases from J; junction bases left unmatched: 5. Sequenced material: naive CD4+ T cells sorted from blood. Regarding subset: CD45RA+ positively selected. The J gene is TRBJ2-3, the V gene TRBV4-3; TRBD2 agrees at 8 bases. This receptor was identified in a young man in good health. The DNA for the CDR3 is TGCGCCAGCAGCCGGACTAGCTCCTCCACAGATACGCAGTATTTT. The encoded protein is CASSRTSSSTDTQYF.